The 8 T cell receptor beta chains below were found in one sample sequenced in a study of blood T cell repertoires in COVID-19. Generated by immunoSEQ multiplex PCR, the TCRdb table keeps only in-frame clones and is missing some. This repertoire shows about 120,000 clones, 87% found once; its top ten account for 30%. The sequencing sample was made of peripheral blood. The receptors stem from a woman aged 70 to 79 with acute or convalescent COVID-19.

The chain recombines TRBV19 with TRBJ2-1, with D perhaps TRBD2 (6 bases). V lost 3 bases to trimming and J lost 2 bases, with 11 bases between them. Germline V lookup: CDR1 LNHDA, CDR2 SQIVND (reference sequence). This CDR3 has 15 residues. CDR3 sequence reads: CASSIDRLAYNEQFF. Written as DNA, the CDR3 is TGTGCCAGTAGTATCGACAGACTAGCCTACAATGAGCAGTTCTTC.

This rearrangement joins TRBV6-1 to TRBJ1-1; tentatively, D is TRBD1 (6 bases). The CDR3 runs to 15 residues. In germline, CDR1 is MNHNS, CDR2 SASEGT. V shed 2 bases and J shed 0 bases, with 10 bases lying between them. In DNA, the CDR3 is TGTGCCAGCAGTGAAAGGGGGGGGTTGAACACTGAAGCTTTCTTT. Translating gives CASSERGGLNTEAFF.

The rearrangement joins TRBV7-9 to TRBJ2-4; maybe TRBD2 (6 bases). This CDR3 contains 18 residues. CDR1 and CDR2 (germline): SEHNR, FQNEAQ (reference sequence). The V gene lost 0 bases and the J gene lost 0 bases, with 15 bases spanning the gap. CDR3 nucleotide sequence: TGTGCCAGCAGCTTAGCGCTAAGTCCCGGGGGAGCCAAAAACATTCAGTACTTC. Its translation: CASSLALSPGGAKNIQYF.

In DNA form, the CDR3 reads TGTGCCAGCAGCCAAGGGGCAGCCTGGAGGGAAAAACTGTTTTTT. Translation gives CASSQGAAWREKLFF. The chain recombines TRBV3-1 (or the pseudogene TRBV3-2) with TRBJ1-4; D is unresolved. Germline assignment: CDR1 LGHDT and CDR2 YNNKEL (reference sequence). The CDR3 covers 15 residues. Deletions cut 1 base from V and 8 bases from J, with 14 bases between.

V is TRBV4-1 and J is TRBJ1-5; D is unresolved. CDR1 is MGHRA, CDR2 YSYEKL, per germline. V was shortened by 4 bases and J by 0 bases, with 10 bases between the two germline ends. The CDR3 runs 15 residues. The CDR3 region is CASSPTENSNQPQHF. The CDR3 DNA reads TGCGCCAGCAGCCCCACAGAGAATAGCAATCAGCCCCAGCATTTT.

This clone showed up just once. The rearrangement links TRBV19 to TRBJ2-7; D is possibly TRBD1 (6 bases). Trimming shortened V by 3 bases and J by 8 bases, and 11 bases separated the two germline ends. CDR1 and CDR2 (germline): LNHDA, SQIVND (reference sequence). The CDR3 consists of 12 residues. The CDR3 nucleotides are TGTGCCAGTAGTATCGGGCAGGGGAAGCAGTACTTC. Its protein product is CASSIGQGKQYF.

The J gene is TRBJ2-1, the V gene TRBV6-1, with 9 bases matching TRBD1. Germline V gives CDR1 MNHNS, CDR2 SASEGT. V shed 3 bases and J 10 bases; nucleotides not matched to a gene: 7. The CDR3 totals 14 residues. For the CDR3, the DNA is TGTGCCAGCAGTGAGCCGGGACAGGGTGCGGAGCAGTTCTTC. This sequence encodes CASSEPGQGAEQFF.

The table lists this clone with a count of one. The chain uses TRBV10-1 and TRBJ1-1, with a tentative D call TRBD1 (5 bases). Germline-derived CDR1 and CDR2 are WNHNN and SYGVQD (reference sequence). V lost 8 bases and J lost 1, with 14 bases in between. The CDR3 covers 14 residues. CDR3 in DNA: TGCGCCAGCGGACGACAGCCGAGGAACACTGAAGCTTTCTTT. Protein sequence: CASGRQPRNTEAFF.